This TCR beta chain appears in the sequencing data of a study of blood T cell repertoires in COVID-19 (dated by TCRdb to the early 2020s). With regard to the full study: The collaborator samples originated in the United States, Italy and Spain and spanned the acute and convalescent phases of COVID-19. The prospective study material was composed of cDNA or gDNA derived from T cells, B-cell-depleted T cells, or PBMCs. Subjects who had been exposed to COVID-19, were actively infected with it, or had recovered from it provided the deeply sampled blood TCRbeta repertoires that made up the dataset. The repertoires were released in a freely available public database intended as a resource for research on the immune response to SARS-CoV-2. The samples were drawn from two sources: the first 160 participants of the ongoing ImmuneRACE study, and fewer than 1,500 subjects contributed by 6 global collaborators. Sample metadata almost always included a de-identified subject ID, COVID-19 status, age in years and sex. Where HLA class I and class II types were available, the types were taken from metadata supplied by the sample provider, not from assay-based typing. General findings and caveats noted by the study authors: The quantity of clinical and demographic metadata differed by source and by participant and was supplied without curation.

V and J are truncated by 5 bases and 4 bases respectively, leaving an intervening sequence of 11 bases. Measured from the cysteine to the phenylalanine, the CDR3 is 13 residues long. Just CDR3 DNA is preserved here, 39 bases in frame from base 1. TCRbeta CDR3 regions were amplified from genomic DNA by means of the immunoSEQ Assay, a bias-controlled multiplex PCR. Per the original workflow: The number of nucleated cells in each sample was estimated from the amplification of reference gene primers within the assay. To quantify the absolute abundance of each unique TCRbeta CDR3 rearrangement, sequence reads were collapsed and filtered. For each sample, productive Simpson clonality was calculated by taking the square root of Simpson's diversity index across productive rearrangements. TCRdb holds this immuneACCESS table with in-frame rearrangements only. Some clones are missing; in checked studies, unresolved V genes explain under half, and the rest has no known cause. For V, J and clone size, that table is used; D and trimming come from the DNA. The sample table shows approximately 16,000 clones, and roughly four fifths are seen once. Roughly 23% of the sample rests with the top ten.

Collaborating institutions collected whole blood in K2EDTA tubes following their own protocols. For TCRbeta analysis, collaborators shipped samples in one of three forms: frozen whole blood, isolated PBMCs, or DNA extracted from either of those sample types. Points on this clone: What antigen it recognizes has not been identified. No much larger clonotype is one base removed from it; base qualities were not supplied.

The TCR originated in an elderly man with active or convalescent COVID-19. The chain is encoded by TRBV12-3 or TRBV12-4 joined to TRBJ1-1, and perhaps TRBD1 as D gene, on 5 matching bases. Sequenced sample: peripheral blood. The DNA reads as follows: TGTGCCAGCAGTATGGGGGGAAGCACTGAAGCTTTCTTT. Protein translation: CASSMGGSTEAFF.